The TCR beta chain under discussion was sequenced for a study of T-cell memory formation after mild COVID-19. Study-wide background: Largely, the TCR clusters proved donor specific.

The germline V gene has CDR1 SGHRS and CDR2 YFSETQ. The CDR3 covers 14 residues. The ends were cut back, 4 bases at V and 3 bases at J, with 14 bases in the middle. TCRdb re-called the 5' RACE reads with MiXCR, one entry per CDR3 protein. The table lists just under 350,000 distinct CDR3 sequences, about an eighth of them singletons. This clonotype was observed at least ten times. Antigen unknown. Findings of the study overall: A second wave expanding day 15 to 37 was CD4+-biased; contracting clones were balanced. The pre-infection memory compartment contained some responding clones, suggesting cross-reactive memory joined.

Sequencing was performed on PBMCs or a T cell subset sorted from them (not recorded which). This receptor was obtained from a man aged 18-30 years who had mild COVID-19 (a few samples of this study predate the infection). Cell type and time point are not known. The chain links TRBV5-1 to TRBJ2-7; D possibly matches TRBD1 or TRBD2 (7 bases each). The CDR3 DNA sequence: TGCGCCAGCAGCGTTCAGGGGGGGCACTACGAGCAGTACGTC. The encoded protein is CASSVQGGHYEQYV.